What follows is one TCR beta chain and its context. V shed 6 bases and J shed 2 bases, with 16 bases lying between them. The V gene's germline CDR1 is MGHDK and CDR2 SYGVNS. The CDR3 extends over 15 amino acids. This sample is drawn from a study of blood T cell repertoires in COVID-19. Looking at the study overall: Nucleic acid was either cDNA or gDNA, and it came from T cells, B-cell-depleted T cells, or PBMCs.

Using immunoSEQ multiplex PCR, the repertoire was profiled, and TCRdb retains in-frame clones only, with some absent. The sample records 280,000 or so clones, approximately 83% being singletons. Participants were aged roughly 18 to 95 years, lived in roughly 25 US areas, and enrolled virtually. Source material: PBMCs or T cells enriched from blood (not recorded which). The clonotype comes from a man aged 25 to 40 who had recovered from COVID-19. The rearrangement uses TRBV25-1 and TRBJ2-5; D is possibly TRBD1 (6 bases). CDR3 sequence (DNA): TGTGCCAGCAGAGACTCGAGGACAGTTCAAGAGACCCAGTACTTC. This encodes CASRDSRTVQETQYF.